These T cell receptor beta chains were read from a single sample in a study of memory CD4+ T cells and cytomegalovirus serostatus. Profiled with immunoSEQ multiplex PCR; TCRdb holds only in-frame clones, not every one. The sample includes approximately 47,000 clones, roughly 78% of them seen just once. The material sequenced was memory CD4+ T cells from blood. The receptors here all came from an adult in good health and CMV-seronegative. Both conserved end residues are part of each CDR3. D genes are given only for firm matches. Not all rows give a size; the values are once, few, many and, for expanded clones, a class.

CDR3	DNA	D	V	J	size
CASSLVQWGYGYTF	TGTGCCAGCAGTTTAGTTCAATGGGGCTATGGCTACACCTTC	NA	TRBV28	TRBJ1-2	NA
CASTRRGDGPLNTEAFF	TGTGCCAGCACTCGCCGGGGGGACGGCCCCCTCAACACTGAAGCTTTCTTT	NA	TRBV27	TRBJ1-1	NA
CASRINQGGGQYF	TGTGCCAGCAGGATAAATCAGGGCGGGGGGCAGTACTTC	TRBD2	TRBV2	TRBJ2-7	NA
CASSESHYEQYF	TGCGCCAGCAGCGAATCACACTACGAGCAGTACTTC	NA	TRBV5-1	TRBJ2-7	NA
CASSVGAYEAFF	TGTGCCAGCAGCGTAGGAGCCTATGAAGCTTTCTTT	NA	TRBV9	TRBJ1-1	few
CAWSRPGGSEAFF	TGTGCCTGGAGTCGACCCGGGGGCAGTGAAGCTTTCTTT	NA	TRBV30	TRBJ1-1	NA
CATSRGEETQYF	TGTGCCACCAGCAGAGGCGAAGAGACCCAGTACTTC	NA	TRBV15	TRBJ2-5	NA
CASSGTGTRGDEQFF	TGTGCCAGCAGCGGGACCGGGACTAGAGGCGATGAGCAGTTCTTC	TRBD2	TRBV27	TRBJ2-1	few
CASSLHQPGTGNTIYF	TGTGCCAGCAGTTTACACCAACCGGGAACTGGAAACACCATATATTTT	NA	TRBV28	TRBJ1-3	NA
CASSGSFSNQPQHF	TGTGCCAGTAGTGGGAGTTTTAGCAATCAGCCCCAGCATTTT	NA	TRBV19	TRBJ1-5	few
CASSPGTGLPTLHF	TGTGCCAGCAGCCCCGGGACAGGCCTCCCCACCCTCCACTTT	TRBD1	TRBV6-6	TRBJ1-6	NA
CASSEDRGVTGELFF	TGTGCCAGCAGCGAGGACAGGGGGGTCACCGGGGAGCTGTTTTTT	TRBD1	TRBV6-5	TRBJ2-2	NA
CASSWGQETQYF	TGTGCCAGCAGCTGGGGACAAGAGACCCAGTACTTC	NA	TRBV7-2	TRBJ2-5	NA
CASSVGDAEAFF	TGCGCCAGCAGTGTCGGGGACGCTGAAGCTTTCTTT	NA	TRBV10-1	TRBJ1-1	once
CASSLGQVTSFYGNTQYF	TGTGCCAGCAGCTTAGGGCAAGTGACTAGTTTTTACGGCAATACGCAGTATTTT	NA	TRBV11-2	TRBJ2-3	once
CASSPFREGLMNTEAFF	TGTGCCAGCTCACCCTTTCGAGAAGGTCTAATGAACACTGAAGCTTTCTTT	NA	TRBV18	TRBJ1-1	once
CASRRQGGEQYF	TGTGCCAGCAGACGCCAGGGGGGTGAGCAGTACTTC	NA	TRBV5-4	TRBJ2-7	once
CASRRLADTGANVLTF	TGTGCCAGCAGGCGTTTAGCAGATACAGGGGCCAACGTCCTGACTTTC	NA	TRBV27	TRBJ2-6	NA
CASSLEIYEQYF	TGTGCCAGCAGCTTGGAGATTTACGAGCAGTACTTC	NA	TRBV5-5	TRBJ2-7	NA
CAWSATGSSETQYF	TGTGCCTGGAGTGCGACAGGGTCCTCAGAGACCCAGTACTTC	TRBD1	TRBV30	TRBJ2-5	NA
CASSLEWLNTEAFF	TGTGCCAGCAGCTTAGAGTGGTTGAACACTGAAGCTTTCTTT	NA	TRBV7-2	TRBJ1-1	NA
CASSFGQGGVNSPLHF	TGTGCCAGCAGCTTCGGCCAAGGGGGAGTTAATTCACCCCTCCACTTT	NA	TRBV11-2	TRBJ1-6	once
CASSYRGLNQPQHF	TGTGCCAGCAGTTACCGGGGTCTAAATCAGCCCCAGCATTTT	NA	TRBV27	TRBJ1-5	NA
CAWSEGVTQYF	TGTGCCTGGAGTGAGGGGGTGACCCAGTACTTC	NA	TRBV30	TRBJ2-5	NA
CASSIASGVGTDTQYF	TGTGCCAGCAGCATCGCGAGCGGGGTGGGCACAGATACGCAGTATTTT	TRBD2	TRBV11-3	TRBJ2-3	NA
CASSPRRGRSEAFF	TGTGCCAGCAGCCCCCGGCGGGGGCGGAGTGAAGCTTTCTTT	NA	TRBV7-2	TRBJ1-1	NA
CASSLLLSNQPQHF	TGTGCCAGCAGCCTTCTGTTGAGCAATCAGCCCCAGCATTTT	NA	TRBV6-1	TRBJ1-5	NA